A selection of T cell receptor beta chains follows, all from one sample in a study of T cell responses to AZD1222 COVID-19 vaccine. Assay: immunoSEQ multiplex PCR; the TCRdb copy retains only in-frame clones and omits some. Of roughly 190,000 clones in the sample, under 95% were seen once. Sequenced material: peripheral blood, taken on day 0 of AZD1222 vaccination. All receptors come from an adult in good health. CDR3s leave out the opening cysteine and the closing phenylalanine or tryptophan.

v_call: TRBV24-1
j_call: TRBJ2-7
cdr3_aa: ATSPASSYEQY

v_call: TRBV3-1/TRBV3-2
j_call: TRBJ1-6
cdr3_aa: ASSQDVSGTYNSPLH

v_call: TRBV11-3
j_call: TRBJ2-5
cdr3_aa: ASSPGGKETQY

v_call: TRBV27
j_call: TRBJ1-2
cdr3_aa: ASSLRQGGRGYT

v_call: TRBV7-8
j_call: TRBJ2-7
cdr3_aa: ASSLIRLADTYEQY

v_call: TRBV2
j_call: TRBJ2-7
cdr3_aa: ASSEAGFPGLSYEQY

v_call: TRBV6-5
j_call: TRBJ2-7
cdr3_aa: ASSRDNTLYEQY

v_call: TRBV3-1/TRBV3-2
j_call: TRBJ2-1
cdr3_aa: ASSQEGLADNEQF

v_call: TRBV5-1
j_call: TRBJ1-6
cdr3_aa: ASSSQGYGANSPLH

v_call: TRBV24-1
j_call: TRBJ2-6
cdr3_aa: ATQEQSGANVLT

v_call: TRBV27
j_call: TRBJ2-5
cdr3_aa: ASSRTRAAETQY

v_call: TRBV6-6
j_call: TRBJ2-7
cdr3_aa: ASSSGQGRYEQY

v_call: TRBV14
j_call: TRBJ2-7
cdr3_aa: ASSPIRLADLSYEQY

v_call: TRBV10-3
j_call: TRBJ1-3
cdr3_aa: AIRGTDSGNTIY

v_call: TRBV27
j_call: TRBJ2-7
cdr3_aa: ASSLLGDEQY

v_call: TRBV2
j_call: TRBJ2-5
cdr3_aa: ASSDGAEGNQETQY

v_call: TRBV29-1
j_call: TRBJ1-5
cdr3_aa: SVGTGARQPQH

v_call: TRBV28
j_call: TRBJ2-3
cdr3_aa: ASSLGTSGRSTDTQY

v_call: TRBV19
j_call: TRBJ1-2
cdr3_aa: ASSPGGGVSYGYT

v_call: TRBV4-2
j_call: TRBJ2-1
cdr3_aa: ASSQVLANEQF

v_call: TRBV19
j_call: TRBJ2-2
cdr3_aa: ASREGYANTGELF

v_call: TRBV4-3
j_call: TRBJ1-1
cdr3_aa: ASSQDGGNTEAF

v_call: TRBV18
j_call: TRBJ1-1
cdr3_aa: ASSPVGQGAVGSEAF

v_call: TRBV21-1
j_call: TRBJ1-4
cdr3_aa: ASSTSANRTETVENEKLF

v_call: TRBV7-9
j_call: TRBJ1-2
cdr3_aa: ASSSVGGEAHGYT

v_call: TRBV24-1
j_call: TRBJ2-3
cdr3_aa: ATSTGPDTQY

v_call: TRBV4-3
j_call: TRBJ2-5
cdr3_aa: ASSHGAGSQETQY

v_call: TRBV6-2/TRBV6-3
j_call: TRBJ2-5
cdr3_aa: ASSYLGRVETQY

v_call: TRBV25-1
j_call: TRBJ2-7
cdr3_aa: ASSEFSRVHEQY

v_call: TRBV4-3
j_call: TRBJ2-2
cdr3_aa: ASSQDRGLPTGELF

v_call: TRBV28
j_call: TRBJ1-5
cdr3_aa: ASRVSGTGGRQPQH

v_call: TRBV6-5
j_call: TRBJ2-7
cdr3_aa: ASRPTELGSYEQY

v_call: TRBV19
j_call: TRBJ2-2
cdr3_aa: ASSMDSRFTGELF

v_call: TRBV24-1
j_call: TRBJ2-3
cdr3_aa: ATSGSRLSTDTQY

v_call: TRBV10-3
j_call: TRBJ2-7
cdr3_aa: AIGRPVGGAGHEQY

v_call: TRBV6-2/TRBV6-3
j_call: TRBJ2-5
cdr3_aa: ASSPTGLAGLETQY

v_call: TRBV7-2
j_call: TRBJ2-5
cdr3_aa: ASSLVARREETQY

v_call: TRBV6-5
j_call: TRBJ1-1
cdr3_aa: ASSKNVQGEAF

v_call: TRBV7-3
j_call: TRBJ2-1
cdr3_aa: ASSLTGLAGAASYNEQF

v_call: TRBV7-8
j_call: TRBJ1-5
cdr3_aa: ASSDRRTGGYQPQH

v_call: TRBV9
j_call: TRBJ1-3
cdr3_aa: ASSVGGTHSGNTIY

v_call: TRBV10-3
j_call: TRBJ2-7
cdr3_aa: AIGQRNSYEQY

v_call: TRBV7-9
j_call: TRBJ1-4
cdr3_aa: ASSSDRVKEKLF

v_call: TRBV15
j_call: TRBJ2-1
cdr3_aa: ATSPSTYNEQF

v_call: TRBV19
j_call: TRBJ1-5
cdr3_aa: ASRIQGDGNQPQH

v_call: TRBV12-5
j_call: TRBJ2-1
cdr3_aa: ASGLVGRGNEQF

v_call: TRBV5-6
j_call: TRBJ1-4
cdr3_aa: ASKNREFREKLF